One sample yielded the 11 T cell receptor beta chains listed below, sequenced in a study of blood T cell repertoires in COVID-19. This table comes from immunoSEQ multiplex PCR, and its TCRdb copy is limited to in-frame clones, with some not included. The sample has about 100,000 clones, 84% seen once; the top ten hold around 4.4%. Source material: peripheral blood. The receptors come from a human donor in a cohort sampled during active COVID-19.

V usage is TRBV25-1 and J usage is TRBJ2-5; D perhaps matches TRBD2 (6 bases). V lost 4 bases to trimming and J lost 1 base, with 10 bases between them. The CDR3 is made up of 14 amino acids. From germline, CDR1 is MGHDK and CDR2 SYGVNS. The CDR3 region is CASSVSGGQETQYF. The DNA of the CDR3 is TGTGCCAGCAGTGTTTCCGGGGGCCAAGAGACCCAGTACTTC.

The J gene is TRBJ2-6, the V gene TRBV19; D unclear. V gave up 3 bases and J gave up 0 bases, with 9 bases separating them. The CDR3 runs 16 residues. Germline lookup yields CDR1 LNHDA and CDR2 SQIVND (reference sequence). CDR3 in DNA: TGTGCCAGTAGTATGAGGCAGAACTCTGGGGCCAACGTCCTGACTTTC. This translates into CASSMRQNSGANVLTF.

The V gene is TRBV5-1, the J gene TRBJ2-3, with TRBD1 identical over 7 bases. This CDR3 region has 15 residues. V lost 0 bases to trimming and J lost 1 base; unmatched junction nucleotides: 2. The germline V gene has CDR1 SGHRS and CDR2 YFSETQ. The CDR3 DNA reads TGCGCCAGCAGCTTGGACAGGGGAGGCACAGATACGCAGTATTTT. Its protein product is CASSLDRGGTDTQYF.

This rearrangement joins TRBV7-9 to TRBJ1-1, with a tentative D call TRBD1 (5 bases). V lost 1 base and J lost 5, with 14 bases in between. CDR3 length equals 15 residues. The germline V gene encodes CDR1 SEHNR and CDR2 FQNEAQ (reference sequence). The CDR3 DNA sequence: TGTGCCAGCAGCTTAGGGGGGTCAGGGACTACTGAAGCTTTCTTT. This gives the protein CASSLGGSGTTEAFF.

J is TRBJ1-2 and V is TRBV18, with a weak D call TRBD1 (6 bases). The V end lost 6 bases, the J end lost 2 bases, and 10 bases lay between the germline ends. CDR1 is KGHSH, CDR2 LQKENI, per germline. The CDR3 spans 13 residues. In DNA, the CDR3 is TGTGCCAGCTCGCCCGACAGGAACTATGGCTACACCTTC. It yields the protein CASSPDRNYGYTF.

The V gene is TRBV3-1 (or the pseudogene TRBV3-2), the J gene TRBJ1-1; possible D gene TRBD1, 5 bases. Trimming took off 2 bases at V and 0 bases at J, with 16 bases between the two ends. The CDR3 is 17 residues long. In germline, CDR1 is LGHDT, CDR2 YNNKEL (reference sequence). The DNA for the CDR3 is TGTGCCAGCAGCCAATCATCTCACGGACACCTGAACACTGAAGCTTTCTTT. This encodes CASSQSSHGHLNTEAFF.

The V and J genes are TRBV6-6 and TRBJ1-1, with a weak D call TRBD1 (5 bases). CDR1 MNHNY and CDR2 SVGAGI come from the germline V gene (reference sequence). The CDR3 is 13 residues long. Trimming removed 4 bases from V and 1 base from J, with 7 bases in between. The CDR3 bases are TGTGCCAGCAGTTGGGGCCAGAACACTGAAGCTTTCTTT. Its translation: CASSWGQNTEAFF.

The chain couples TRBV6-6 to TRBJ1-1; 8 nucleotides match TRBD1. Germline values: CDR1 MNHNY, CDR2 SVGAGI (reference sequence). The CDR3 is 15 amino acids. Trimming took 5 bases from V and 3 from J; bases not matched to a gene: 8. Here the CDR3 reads CASSDRTGPDTEAFF. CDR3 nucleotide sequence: TGTGCCAGCAGTGACCGGACAGGGCCGGACACTGAAGCTTTCTTT.

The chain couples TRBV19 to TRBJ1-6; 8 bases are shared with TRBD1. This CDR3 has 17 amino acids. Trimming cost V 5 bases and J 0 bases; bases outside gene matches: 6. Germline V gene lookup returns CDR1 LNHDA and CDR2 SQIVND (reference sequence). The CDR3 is CASSASTGGSYNSPLHF. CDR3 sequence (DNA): TGTGCCAGTAGTGCTTCTACAGGGGGCTCCTATAATTCACCCCTCCACTTT.

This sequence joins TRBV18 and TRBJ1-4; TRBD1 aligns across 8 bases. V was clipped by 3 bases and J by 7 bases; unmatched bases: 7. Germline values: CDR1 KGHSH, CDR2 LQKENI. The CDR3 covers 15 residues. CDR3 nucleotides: TGTGCCAGCTCACCGCCGCAGGGGGCGCCTGAAAAACTGTTTTTT. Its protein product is CASSPPQGAPEKLFF.

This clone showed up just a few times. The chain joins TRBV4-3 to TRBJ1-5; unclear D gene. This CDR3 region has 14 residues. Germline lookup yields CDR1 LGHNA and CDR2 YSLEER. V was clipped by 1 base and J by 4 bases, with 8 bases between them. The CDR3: CASSQANGNQPQHF. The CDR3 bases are TGCGCCAGCAGCCAAGCCAACGGGAATCAGCCCCAGCATTTT.